The 24 T cell receptor beta chains below come from one sample, sequenced in a study of OX40 agonist ivuxolimab in advanced cancers. Clones were sequenced by immunoSEQ multiplex PCR, and TCRdb holds only the in-frame ones, with some missing. This table holds 35,000 to 45,000 clones, 80% to 90% found once. The source material was CD4+ or CD8+ T cells sorted from blood, sampled in a trial of the OX40 agonist ivuxolimab. These receptors were collected from an adult with an advanced solid tumor such as melanoma, head and neck, liver or kidney cancer.

The V gene is TRBV7-2, the J gene TRBJ2-1; tentatively, D is TRBD2 (7 bases). The CDR3 loop spans 15 amino acids. Germline lookup yields CDR1 SGHTA and CDR2 FQGNSA. The V end was cut by 2 bases, the J end by 9 bases, with 17 bases between. CDR3 sequence reads: CASSLWGGGEGEQFF. CDR3 nucleotide sequence: TGTGCCAGCAGCTTATGGGGCGGGGGCGAGGGTGAGCAGTTCTTC.

This clone was counted between two and nine times. The CDR3 DNA reads TGTGCCAGCAGCTTAGTCCGGGACATCCATTCACCCCTCCACTTT. It specifies CASSLVRDIHSPLHF. The chain employs TRBV7-2 and TRBJ1-6; a possible D gene is TRBD1 (6 bases). The germline V gene encodes CDR1 SGHTA and CDR2 FQGNSA. The CDR3 is 15 residues long. V lost 1 base and J 8 bases, leaving 12 bases between the germline ends.

This chain joins TRBV6-1 and TRBJ2-5; 7 positions agree with TRBD1. This CDR3 spans 14 amino acids. Losses at the gene ends were 7 bases for V and 6 bases for J; bases not matched to a gene: 11. Germline CDR1 reads MNHNS; CDR2 reads SASEGT. The CDR3 reads CASTLTGAAQTQYF. The DNA of the CDR3 is TGTGCCAGCACCTTAACAGGGGCGGCGCAGACCCAGTACTTC.

This chain joins TRBV5-4 and TRBJ2-1; 8 bases map to TRBD2. From germline, CDR1 is SGHNT and CDR2 YYREEE (reference sequence). Trimming removed 1 base from V and 5 bases from J; junction bases left unmatched: 5. The CDR3 consists of 15 residues. The CDR3 is CASSLPGGPHNEQFF. The CDR3 DNA reads as TGTGCCAGCAGCTTGCCGGGAGGGCCCCACAATGAGCAGTTCTTC.

The V gene is TRBV5-4, the J gene TRBJ2-2; TRBD2 matches 12 bases. V dropped 3 bases and J dropped 3; count of bases not matched to a gene: 12. The length of the CDR3 is 19 residues. CDR1 and CDR2 (germline): SGHNT, YYREEE (reference sequence). The chain's CDR3 is CASSYTYGLAGFHTGELFF. CDR3 sequence (DNA): TGTGCCAGCAGCTATACTTACGGACTAGCGGGATTCCACACCGGGGAGCTGTTTTTT.

V gene TRBV11-2 combines with J gene TRBJ2-4; 10 positions match TRBD1. The germline V gene encodes CDR1 SGHAT and CDR2 FQNNGV. V lost 5 bases to trimming and J lost 11 bases; unmatched junction nucleotides: 6. This CDR3 contains 13 residues. Written as DNA, the CDR3 is TGTGCCAGCAGCCTCCGGGACAGGGGTTTTCAGTACTTC. It translates to CASSLRDRGFQYF.

The chain links TRBV18 to TRBJ1-3; D is perhaps TRBD1 (6 bases). Germline-derived CDR1 and CDR2 are KGHSH and LQKENI. The CDR3 spans 15 residues. Trimming took off 3 bases at V and 1 base at J, with 10 bases between the two ends. CDR3 loop: CASSPGGASGNTIYF. CDR3 DNA: TGTGCCAGCTCACCTGGGGGGGCTTCTGGAAACACCATATATTTT.

A remark on this clone: Different DNA sequences within this sample yield the same CDR3. V usage is TRBV30 and J usage is TRBJ1-1, with D possibly being TRBD1 (6 bases). CDR1 and CDR2 (germline): GTSNPN, SVGIG (reference sequence). V shed 3 bases and J shed 3 bases, with 14 bases lying between them. This CDR3 comprises 14 residues. This CDR3 reads CAWRDRTDYTEAFF. The CDR3 nucleotides read TGTGCCTGGAGAGATCGGACAGATTACACTGAAGCTTTCTTT.

V and J are TRBV4-2 and TRBJ2-2; the D call may be TRBD1 or TRBD2 (6 bases each). The CDR3 loop spans 16 amino acids. Germline-derived CDR1 and CDR2 are LGHNA and YNFKEQ. V shed 4 bases and J shed 4 bases, with 16 bases lying between them. The CDR3 bases are TGTGCCAGCAGCCGAACTGACAGGAGGGTCACCGGGGAGCTGTTTTTT. Its protein product is CASSRTDRRVTGELFF.

This chain links TRBV6-6 with TRBJ1-4, with D possibly TRBD1 on 5 matching bases. The CDR3 is 16 residues long. V was clipped by 2 bases and J by 5 bases, with 15 bases between them. Germline V gives CDR1 MNHNY, CDR2 SVGAGI (reference sequence). The CDR3 is CASSYTSPGQNEKLFF. The CDR3 DNA reads as TGTGCCAGCAGTTACACATCGCCCGGACAAAATGAAAAACTGTTTTTT.

This chain connects TRBV27 to TRBJ2-7, with TRBD1 as a possible D gene (6 bases). The V gene's germline CDR1 is MNHEY and CDR2 SMNVEV (reference sequence). V lost 3 bases, J lost 4 bases, and 13 bases lay in between. CDR3 length equals 14 residues. DNA for the CDR3: TGTGCCAGCAGTTTCGACCTACAGGGATACGAGCAGTACTTC. This gives the protein CASSFDLQGYEQYF.

The chain uses TRBV6-5 and TRBJ1-1, with TRBD1 as a possible D gene (5 bases). The CDR3 is 15 amino acids. The V end lost 2 bases, the J end lost 3 bases, and 13 bases lay between the germline ends. Germline V gene data show CDR1 as MNHEY and CDR2 as SVGAGI. The CDR3 DNA sequence: TGTGCCAGCAGTTACCGGGCAGGGCGCCACACTGAAGCTTTCTTT. Translation gives CASSYRAGRHTEAFF.

The chain recombines TRBV10-3 with TRBJ1-1, with D perhaps TRBD1 (5 bases). This CDR3 has 17 residues. The V gene lost 1 base and the J gene lost 4 bases, with 19 bases spanning the gap. Germline V gene sequence: CDR1 ENHRY, CDR2 SYGVKD. The CDR3 bases are TGTGCCATCAGTGAGTATACCGGGACCCCTCCGGGCACTGAAGCTTTCTTT. The encoded protein is CAISEYTGTPPGTEAFF.

As to this clone: One junction end does not reproduce the germline sequence, and a read error may be involved. V and J are TRBV7-7 and TRBJ2-1; 8 positions agree with TRBD1. Germline values: CDR1 SSHAT, CDR2 FNYEAQ (reference sequence). The CDR3 loop spans 13 amino acids. In nucleotides, the CDR3 is TGTGCTAGCAGCCTTGGACAGGGAGGTGAGCAGTTCTTC. It encodes CASSLGQGGEQFF.

V is TRBV4-1 and J is TRBJ2-5; TRBD1 matches at 9 bases. Trimming took 4 bases from V and 5 from J; bases not matched to a gene: 8. CDR3 length: 15 residues. The germline V gene encodes CDR1 MGHRA and CDR2 YSYEKL. The CDR3 nucleotides are TGCGCCAGCAGCCTAACAGGGGGCGCGGGGGAGACCCAGTACTTC. Encoded protein: CASSLTGGAGETQYF.

This clone was found once. This chain links TRBV7-6 with TRBJ2-7, with unresolved D. CDR1 is SGHVS and CDR2 is FNYEAQ in the germline V gene. Trimming removed 6 bases at V and 6 bases at J, with 18 bases between. This CDR3 region has 14 residues. The CDR3 loop reads CASSIAPFRAEQYF. The CDR3 DNA reads as TGTGCCAGCAGTATTGCGCCGTTCCGGGCCGAGCAGTACTTC. Looking up the rest from reference TRBV7-6 and TRBJ2-7 gives the full variable domain: GAGVSQSPRYKVTKRGQDVALRCDPISGHVSLYWYRQALGQGPEFLTYFNYEAQQDKSGLPNDRFSAERPEGSISTLTIQRTEQRDSAMYRCASSIAPFRAEQYFGPGTRLTVT.

This chain joins TRBV30 and TRBJ2-5, with 7 bases fitting TRBD1. This CDR3 has 14 amino acids. The V gene's germline CDR1 is GTSNPN and CDR2 SVGIG (reference sequence). Trimming removed 4 bases from V and 4 bases from J; junction bases left unmatched: 9. Here the CDR3 reads CAWKIRQGGETQYF. The CDR3, as DNA: TGTGCCTGGAAAATCAGACAGGGTGGAGAGACCCAGTACTTC.

V usage is TRBV2 and J usage is TRBJ1-1, with no clear D. Germline assignment: CDR1 SNHLY and CDR2 FYNNEI. The V end was cut by 4 bases, the J end by 3 bases, with 12 bases between. This CDR3 comprises 14 residues. CDR3 sequence: CASSVLNGDTEAFF. CDR3 in DNA: TGTGCCAGCAGTGTCCTTAATGGGGACACTGAAGCTTTCTTT. The full variable domain, completed using reference TRBV2 and TRBJ1-1, is EPEVTQTPSHQVTQMGQEVILRCVPISNHLYFYWYRQILGQKVEFLVSFYNNEISEKSEIFDDQFSVERPDGSNFTLKIRSTKLEDSAMYFCASSVLNGDTEAFFGQGTRLTVV.

The genes are TRBV19 and TRBJ1-5; 8 bases are shared with TRBD1. The trim removed 8 bases at V and 0 bases at J, leaving 6 bases unmatched. The germline gives CDR1 LNHDA, CDR2 SQIVND (reference sequence). CDR3 length equals 15 residues. CDR3 nucleotides: TGTGCCAGTGCTCCGGGACAGGCTAGCAATCAGCCCCAGCATTTT. Its protein product is CASAPGQASNQPQHF. Variable domain in full (rest from reference TRBV19 and TRBJ1-5): DGGITQSPKYLFRKEGQNVTLSCEQNLNHDAMYWYRQDPGQGLRLIYYSQIVNDFQKGDIAEGYSVSREKKESFPLTVTSAQKNPTAFYLCASAPGQASNQPQHFGDGTRLSIL.

The rearrangement joins TRBV29-1 to TRBJ1-2, with a weak D call TRBD1 (6 bases). Germline V gene sequence: CDR1 SQVTM, CDR2 ANQGSEA. The V gene lost 5 bases and the J gene lost 2 bases, with 15 bases spanning the gap. This CDR3 comprises 14 residues. DNA of the CDR3: TGCAGCGTTACCGAACCGACAGGCAACTATGGCTACACCTTC. It encodes CSVTEPTGNYGYTF.

The rearrangement uses TRBV10-2 and TRBJ2-1; 13 bases align to TRBD2. Germline loops: CDR1 WSHSY, CDR2 SAAADI. CDR3 length equals 16 residues. V was pared by 2 bases and J by 8 bases, with 6 bases of the junction left unmatched. As DNA, the CDR3 is TGCGCCAGCAGTGAGCAGACTAGCGGGAGGCAGGATGAGCAGTTCTTC. It specifies CASSEQTSGRQDEQFF.

The V and J genes are TRBV2 and TRBJ1-1; 12 nucleotides match TRBD1. V was clipped by 4 bases and J by 10 bases; unmatched bases: 10. This CDR3 region has 15 residues. Per germline, CDR1 SNHLY and CDR2 FYNNEI. The CDR3 region is CASSVPGQGARGAFF. CDR3 in DNA: TGTGCCAGCAGTGTACCGGGACAGGGGGCTCGTGGAGCTTTCTTT. The full variable domain, with the rest looked up from reference TRBV2 and TRBJ1-1, is EPEVTQTPSHQVTQMGQEVILRCVPISNHLYFYWYRQILGQKVEFLVSFYNNEISEKSEIFDDQFSVERPDGSNFTLKIRSTKLEDSAMYFCASSVPGQGARGAFFGQGTRLTVV.

This clone was observed a single time. J is TRBJ2-1 and V is TRBV7-9, with a possible D match to TRBD2 (6 bases). V lost 5 bases to trimming and J lost 7 bases, with 24 bases between them. From germline, CDR1 is SEHNR and CDR2 FQNEAQ (reference sequence). This CDR3 has 17 amino acids. Here the CDR3 reads CASSITSGASEGNEQFF. The CDR3 coding sequence is TGTGCCAGCAGCATAACATCCGGGGCTAGCGAGGGAAATGAGCAGTTCTTC.

The chain links TRBV28 to TRBJ2-3, with D hard to call. Trimming cost V 2 bases and J 7 bases, with 7 bases left between them. The germline CDR1 and CDR2 sequences are MDHEN and SYDVKM. The CDR3 contains 12 residues. CDR3 nucleotides: TGTGCCAGCAGTTTAGGTCGGAATACGCAGTATTTT. Protein: CASSLGRNTQYF.